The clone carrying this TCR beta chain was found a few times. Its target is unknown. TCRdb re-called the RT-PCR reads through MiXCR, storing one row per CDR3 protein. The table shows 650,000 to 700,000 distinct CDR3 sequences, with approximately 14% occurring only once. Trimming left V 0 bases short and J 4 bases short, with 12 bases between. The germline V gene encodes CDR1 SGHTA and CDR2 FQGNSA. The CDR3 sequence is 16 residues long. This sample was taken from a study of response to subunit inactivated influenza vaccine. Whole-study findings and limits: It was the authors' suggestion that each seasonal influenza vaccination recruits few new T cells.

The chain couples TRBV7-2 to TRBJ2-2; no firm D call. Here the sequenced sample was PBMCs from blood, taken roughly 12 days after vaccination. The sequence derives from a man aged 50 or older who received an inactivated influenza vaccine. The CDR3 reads CASSLAWSVGTGELFF. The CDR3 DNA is TGTGCCAGCAGCTTAGCGTGGAGTGTGGGCACCGGGGAGCTGTTTTTT.